This T cell receptor beta chain was identified in a study of blood T cell repertoires in COVID-19. Turning to the study itself: Specimens from acute and convalescent COVID-19 originated in the United States, Italy and Spain.

Sequencing was performed with immunoSEQ multiplex PCR; in TCRdb, only in-frame clones are kept and a portion is missing. The sample shows around 370,000 clones, around 90% of them seen only once. This CDR3 region has 12 residues. Trimming shortened V by 6 bases and J by 4 bases, and 9 bases separated the two germline ends. The germline V gene encodes CDR1 LNHNV and CDR2 YYDKDF (reference sequence). Sequencing was performed on peripheral blood. This receptor was identified in a man between 18 and 29 years old with active or convalescent COVID-19. The J gene is TRBJ1-2, the V gene TRBV15; D perhaps matches TRBD1 (6 bases). CDR3 nucleotide sequence: TGTGCCACCAGTAAGGACAGCTATGGCTACACCTTC. Translated, it gives CATSKDSYGYTF.